The 9 T cell receptor beta chains below were found in one sample sequenced in a study of blood T cell repertoires in COVID-19. Profiled with immunoSEQ multiplex PCR; TCRdb holds only in-frame clones, not every one. This sample has nearly 250,000 clones; roughly 86% occur once, and the top ten carry roughly 1.6%. The sequenced sample was peripheral blood. These receptor sequences come from a woman aged 60-75 years who had recovered from COVID-19.

Regarding this clone: One end of the junction does not line up with germline, which may come from a read error. The chain combines TRBV7-9 with TRBJ2-3; 13 nucleotides align to TRBD2. Germline V gives CDR1 SEHNR, CDR2 FQNEAQ (reference sequence). CDR3 length: 12 residues. The CDR3 DNA is TGTGCCAGCAGCCACACTAGCGGGGGGGAGATTTTT. Protein product: CASSHTSGGEIF.

V usage is TRBV12-5 and J usage is TRBJ2-6; D call uncertain. The V end was cut by 7 bases, the J end by 1 base, with 5 bases between. CDR3 size: 13 residues. CDR1 and CDR2 from the germline V gene are LGHNT and FRNRAP. CDR3 nucleotide sequence: TGTGCTAGTGCCCCGTCTGGGGCCAACGTCCTGACTTTC. This translates into CASAPSGANVLTF.

V and J are TRBV3-1 (or the pseudogene TRBV3-2) and TRBJ2-1, with a possible D match to TRBD2 (6 bases). The germline gives CDR1 LGHDT, CDR2 YNNKEL (reference sequence). The V and J ends lost 4 bases and 3 bases respectively, with 16 bases between them. The CDR3 extends over 16 amino acids. The CDR3 DNA reads as TGTGCCAGCAGCCGAACCCGGGACTTGGGCTACAATGAGCAGTTCTTC. It is translated as CASSRTRDLGYNEQFF.

The CDR3 sequence is CASSEVSWGVAGGLYEQYF. The CDR3 DNA follows: TGTGCCAGCAGTGAAGTAAGCTGGGGGGTAGCGGGGGGACTTTACGAGCAGTACTTC. V and J are TRBV6-1 and TRBJ2-7, with TRBD2 identical over 10 bases. Germline V gene sequence: CDR1 MNHNS, CDR2 SASEGT. Losses at the gene ends were 1 base for V and 4 bases for J; bases not matched to a gene: 16. The CDR3 is made up of 19 amino acids.

This chain links TRBV27 with TRBJ1-1, with 7 bases identical to TRBD1. The germline gives CDR1 MNHEY, CDR2 SMNVEV (reference sequence). The V segment lost 5 bases and the J segment 0 bases; nucleotides outside the gene matches: 9. The CDR3 is 16 residues long. This chain's CDR3 is CASSPWTGSVNTEAFF. Written as DNA, the CDR3 is TGTGCCAGCAGTCCGTGGACAGGATCAGTGAACACTGAAGCTTTCTTT.

This clone appeared a few times. V usage is TRBV7-9 and J usage is TRBJ1-5, with 7 nucleotides matching TRBD1. V lost 5 bases to trimming and J lost 10 bases; unmatched junction nucleotides: 11. Germline loops: CDR1 SEHNR, CDR2 FQNEAQ (reference sequence). This CDR3 is built from 14 residues. Here the CDR3 reads CASSNLGGHFPQHF. CDR3 DNA: TGTGCCAGCAGCAACCTAGGGGGCCACTTTCCCCAGCATTTT. Complete variable domain (other parts from reference TRBV7-9 and TRBJ1-5): DTGVSQNPRHKITKRGQNVTFRCDPISEHNRLYWYRQTLGQGPEFLTYFQNEAQLEKSRLLSDRFSAERPKGSFSTLEIQRTEQGDSAMYLCASSNLGGHFPQHFGDGTRLSIL.

V gene TRBV19 combines with J gene TRBJ2-3, with D possibly TRBD1 on 5 matching bases. CDR3 length equals 12 residues. V was trimmed by 1 base and J by 9 bases, leaving 8 bases between them. Germline values: CDR1 LNHDA, CDR2 SQIVND (reference sequence). CDR3 sequence reads: CASSIAAGTQYF. The CDR3 DNA reads as TGTGCCAGTAGTATAGCGGCAGGGACGCAGTATTTT.

The chain employs TRBV11-2 and TRBJ1-1, with D possibly being TRBD1 (6 bases). V lost 3 bases and J lost 10, with 15 bases in between. The CDR3 loop spans 13 amino acids. CDR1 and CDR2 from the germline V gene are SGHAT and FQNNGV. The CDR3 bases are TGTGCCAGCAGCTTCCAGGCCAAGGGGGTAGCTTTCTTT. Amino acid sequence: CASSFQAKGVAFF.

The chain combines TRBV7-2 with TRBJ2-2; a possible D gene is TRBD2 (8 bases). Trimming removed 5 bases from V and 8 bases from J, with 15 bases in between. The CDR3 has 14 amino acids. Germline CDR1 reads SGHTA; CDR2 reads FQGNSA. CDR3 loop: CASSPGGDRGELFF. The CDR3 nucleotides read TGTGCCAGCAGCCCGGGAGGGGACAGAGGGGAGCTGTTTTTT.